This entry concerns a single T cell receptor (beta chain). These data originate in a study of blood T cell repertoires in COVID-19. Study-level information: Both acute and convalescent COVID-19 samples were obtained from the United States, Italy and Spain.

From germline, CDR1 is SGHRS and CDR2 YFSETQ. The V end lost 0 bases, the J end lost 5 bases, and 6 bases lay between the germline ends. This CDR3 comprises 14 residues. As handled by the study authors: The authors estimated nucleated cell counts from reference gene primer amplification. TCRdb's table, derived via immunoSEQ multiplex PCR, lists solely in-frame clones and lacks some. That table supplies the V and J calls and clone size; D and trimming were determined from the DNA. Of 170,000 or so clones in the sample, roughly 85% were seen once. V usage is TRBV5-1 and J usage is TRBJ1-6; D call uncertain. This TCR was sampled from a man aged 40-50 years who had recovered from COVID-19. Sequencing was performed on PBMCs or T cells enriched from blood (not recorded which). CDR3: CASSLEQHNSPLHF. The CDR3 bases are TGCGCCAGCAGCTTGGAACAGCATAATTCACCCCTCCACTTT.